This T cell receptor (beta chain) was recovered during a study of PD-L1 blockade in urothelial cancer. At the level of the study: Males with bladder-origin urothelial cancer constituted most of the 29 patients. Between 0 and 3 chemotherapy regimens preceded treatment for each patient.

This clone was seen a few times. Method: immunoSEQ multiplex PCR; TCRdb's copy keeps in-frame clones and lacks some. The table records around 110,000 clones, around 88% of them present only once. The sample's time point: peripheral blood 6 weeks after treatment start. For each patient, 1 to 8 samples were obtained, pretreatment and on-treatment. This CDR3 has 15 amino acids. CDR1 is SNHLY and CDR2 is FYNNEI in the germline V gene. V lost 3 bases to trimming and J lost 5 bases; unmatched junction nucleotides: 5. The material sequenced was PBMCs, taken around atezolizumab (anti-PD-L1) treatment. The clonotype comes from a man aged 60 to 75 with urothelial cancer. The chain recombines TRBV2 with TRBJ2-1; 9 bases fit TRBD2. CDR3 nucleotide sequence: TGTGCCAGCAGTGATTCAGGACTAGCGAACAATGAGCAGTTCTTC. Translation: CASSDSGLANNEQFF.